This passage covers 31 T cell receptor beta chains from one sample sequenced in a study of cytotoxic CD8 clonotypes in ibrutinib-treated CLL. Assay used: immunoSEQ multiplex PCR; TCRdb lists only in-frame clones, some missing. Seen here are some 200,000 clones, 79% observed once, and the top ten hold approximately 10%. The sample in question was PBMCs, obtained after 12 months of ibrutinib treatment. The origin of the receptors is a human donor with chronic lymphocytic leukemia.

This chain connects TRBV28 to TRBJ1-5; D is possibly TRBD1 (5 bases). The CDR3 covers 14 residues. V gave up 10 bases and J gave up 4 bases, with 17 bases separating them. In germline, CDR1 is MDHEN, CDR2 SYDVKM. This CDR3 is CATTTWGGNQPQHF. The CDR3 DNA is TGTGCCACCACGACATGGGGGGGGAATCAGCCCCAGCATTTT.

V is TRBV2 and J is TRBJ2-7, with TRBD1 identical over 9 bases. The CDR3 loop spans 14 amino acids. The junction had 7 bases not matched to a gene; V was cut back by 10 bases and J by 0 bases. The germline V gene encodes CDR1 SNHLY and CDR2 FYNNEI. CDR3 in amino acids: CAISRTGDSYEQYF. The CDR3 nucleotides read TGTGCCATCTCTCGGACAGGGGACTCCTACGAGCAGTACTTC.

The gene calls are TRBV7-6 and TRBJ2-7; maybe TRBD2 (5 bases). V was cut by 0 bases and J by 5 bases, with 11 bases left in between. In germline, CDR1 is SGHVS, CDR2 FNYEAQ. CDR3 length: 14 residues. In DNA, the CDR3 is TGTGCCAGCAGCTTAGCGGGAGAAGGGCACGAGCAGTACTTC. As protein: CASSLAGEGHEQYF.

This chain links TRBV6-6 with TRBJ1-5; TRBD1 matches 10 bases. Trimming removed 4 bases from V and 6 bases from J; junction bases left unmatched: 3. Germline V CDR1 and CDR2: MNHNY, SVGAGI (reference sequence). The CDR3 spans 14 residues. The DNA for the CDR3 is TGTGCCAGCAGTTCGAGACAGGGGGCTCAGCCCCAGCATTTT. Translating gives CASSSRQGAQPQHF.

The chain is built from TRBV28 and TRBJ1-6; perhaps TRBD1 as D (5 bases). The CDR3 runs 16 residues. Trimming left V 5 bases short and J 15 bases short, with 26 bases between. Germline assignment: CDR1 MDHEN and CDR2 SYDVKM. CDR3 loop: CASSRPGTTGTSGLHF. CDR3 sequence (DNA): TGTGCCAGCAGTCGCCCCGGGACGACGGGTACCTCGGGCCTCCACTTT.

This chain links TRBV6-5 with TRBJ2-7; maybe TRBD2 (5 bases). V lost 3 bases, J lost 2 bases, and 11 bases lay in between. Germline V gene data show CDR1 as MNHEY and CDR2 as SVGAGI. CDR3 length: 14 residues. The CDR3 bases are TGTGCCAGCAGTTATAGCGTGTTAGCCTACGAGCAGTACTTC. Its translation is CASSYSVLAYEQYF.

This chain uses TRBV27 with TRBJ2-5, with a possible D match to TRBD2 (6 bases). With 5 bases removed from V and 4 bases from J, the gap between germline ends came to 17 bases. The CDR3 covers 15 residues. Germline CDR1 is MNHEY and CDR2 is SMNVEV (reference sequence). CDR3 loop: CASSPPGRRGETQYF. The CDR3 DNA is TGTGCCAGCAGTCCGCCGGGACGGAGGGGAGAGACCCAGTACTTC.

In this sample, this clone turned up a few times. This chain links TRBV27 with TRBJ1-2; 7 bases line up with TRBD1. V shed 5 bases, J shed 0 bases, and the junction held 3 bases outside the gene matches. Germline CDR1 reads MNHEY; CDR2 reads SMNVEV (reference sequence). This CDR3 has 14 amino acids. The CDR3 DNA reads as TGTGCCAGCAGTGCCAGGGGGTCTAACTATGGCTACACCTTC. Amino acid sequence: CASSARGSNYGYTF.

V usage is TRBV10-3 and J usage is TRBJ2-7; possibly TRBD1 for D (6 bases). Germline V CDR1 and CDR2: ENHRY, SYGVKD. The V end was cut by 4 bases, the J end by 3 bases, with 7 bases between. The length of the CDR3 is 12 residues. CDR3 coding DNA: TGTGCCATCAGTGCGGACAGCTACGAGCAGTACTTC. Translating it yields CAISADSYEQYF.

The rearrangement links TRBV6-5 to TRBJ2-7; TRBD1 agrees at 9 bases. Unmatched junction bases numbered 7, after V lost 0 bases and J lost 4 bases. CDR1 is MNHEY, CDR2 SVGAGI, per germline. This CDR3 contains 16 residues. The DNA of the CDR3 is TGTGCCAGCAGTTACTCAGTAACAGGGGGCGCTTACGAGCAGTACTTC. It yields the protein CASSYSVTGGAYEQYF.

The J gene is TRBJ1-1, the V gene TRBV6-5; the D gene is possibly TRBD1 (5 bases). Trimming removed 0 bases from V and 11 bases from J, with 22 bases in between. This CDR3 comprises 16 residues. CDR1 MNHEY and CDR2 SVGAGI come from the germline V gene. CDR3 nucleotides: TGTGCCAGCAGTTACTCGAAACGGTGGACCGCGGGGACGGCTTTCTTT. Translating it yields CASSYSKRWTAGTAFF.

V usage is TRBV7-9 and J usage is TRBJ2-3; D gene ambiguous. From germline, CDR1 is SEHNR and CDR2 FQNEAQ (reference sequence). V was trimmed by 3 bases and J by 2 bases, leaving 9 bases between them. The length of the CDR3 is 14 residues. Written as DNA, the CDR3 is TGTGCCAGCAGCTTGAGTCTAAACACAGATACGCAGTATTTT. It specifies CASSLSLNTDTQYF.

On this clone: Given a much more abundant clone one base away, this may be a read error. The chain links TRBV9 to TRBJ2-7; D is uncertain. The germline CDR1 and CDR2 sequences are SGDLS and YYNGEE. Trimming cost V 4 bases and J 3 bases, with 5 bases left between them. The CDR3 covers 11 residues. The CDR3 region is CASSLDYEQYF. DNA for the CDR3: TGTGCCAGCAGCCTAGACTACGAGCAGTACTTC.

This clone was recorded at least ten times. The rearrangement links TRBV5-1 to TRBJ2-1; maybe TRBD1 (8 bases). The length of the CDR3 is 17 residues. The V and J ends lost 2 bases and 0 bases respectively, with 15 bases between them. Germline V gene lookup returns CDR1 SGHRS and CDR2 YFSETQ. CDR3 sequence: CASSLTGGASSYNEQFF. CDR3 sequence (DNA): TGCGCCAGCAGCTTAACAGGGGGGGCGAGCTCCTACAATGAGCAGTTCTTC.

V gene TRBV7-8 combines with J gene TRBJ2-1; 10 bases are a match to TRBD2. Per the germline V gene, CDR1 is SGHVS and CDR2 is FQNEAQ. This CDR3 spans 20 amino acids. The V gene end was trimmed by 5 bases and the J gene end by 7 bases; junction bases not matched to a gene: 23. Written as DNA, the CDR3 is TGTGCCAGCAGCCCCCCGGACTGGATCAAGAGTACTAGCGGGATAAATGAGCAGTTCTTC. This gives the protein CASSPPDWIKSTSGINEQFF.

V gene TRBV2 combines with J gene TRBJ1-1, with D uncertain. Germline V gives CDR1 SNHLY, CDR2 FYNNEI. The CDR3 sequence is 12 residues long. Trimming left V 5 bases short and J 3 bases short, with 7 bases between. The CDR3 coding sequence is TGTGCCAGCAGTACTGACGACACTGAAGCTTTCTTT. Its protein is CASSTDDTEAFF.

This chain's CDR3 is CASMKVYEQYF. CDR3 nucleotides: TGTGCCAGCATGAAAGTCTACGAGCAGTACTTC. The rearrangement links TRBV2 to TRBJ2-7; no firm D call. V shed 7 bases and J shed 3 bases, with 7 bases lying between them. The CDR3 has 11 residues. Germline CDR1 and CDR2: SNHLY and FYNNEI.

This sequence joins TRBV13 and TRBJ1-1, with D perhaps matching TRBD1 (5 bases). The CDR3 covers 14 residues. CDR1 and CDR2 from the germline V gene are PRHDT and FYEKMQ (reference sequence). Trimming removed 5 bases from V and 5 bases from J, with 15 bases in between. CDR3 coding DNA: TGTGCCAGCAGCCCCTTCTGGGGGGTTACTGAAGCTTTCTTT. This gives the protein CASSPFWGVTEAFF. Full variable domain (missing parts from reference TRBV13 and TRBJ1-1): AAGVIQSPRHLIKEKRETATLKCYPIPRHDTVYWYQQGPGQDPQFLISFYEKMQSDKGSIPDRFSAQQFSDYHSELNMSSLELGDSALYFCASSPFWGVTEAFFGQGTRLTVV.

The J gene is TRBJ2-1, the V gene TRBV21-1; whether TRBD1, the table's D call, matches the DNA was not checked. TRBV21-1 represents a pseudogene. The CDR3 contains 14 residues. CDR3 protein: CASSSDQGADEQFF. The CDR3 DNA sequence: TGTGCCAGCAGCAGCGACCAGGGGGCGGATGAGCAGTTCTTC.

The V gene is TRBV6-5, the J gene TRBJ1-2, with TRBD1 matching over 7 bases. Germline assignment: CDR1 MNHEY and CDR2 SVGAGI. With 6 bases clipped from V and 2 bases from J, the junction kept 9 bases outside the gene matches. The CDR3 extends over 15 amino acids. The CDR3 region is CASRTPGTENYGYTF. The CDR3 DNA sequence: TGTGCCAGCAGAACCCCCGGGACAGAAAACTATGGCTACACCTTC.

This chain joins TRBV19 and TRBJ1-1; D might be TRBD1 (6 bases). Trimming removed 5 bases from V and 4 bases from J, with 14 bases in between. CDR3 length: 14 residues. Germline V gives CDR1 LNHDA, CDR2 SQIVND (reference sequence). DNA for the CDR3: TGTGCCAGTAGTCCCGGCGGGGGGGCCACTGAAGCTTTCTTT. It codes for CASSPGGGATEAFF. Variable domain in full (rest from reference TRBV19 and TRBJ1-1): DGGITQSPKYLFRKEGQNVTLSCEQNLNHDAMYWYRQDPGQGLRLIYYSQIVNDFQKGDIAEGYSVSREKKESFPLTVTSAQKNPTAFYLCASSPGGGATEAFFGQGTRLTVV.

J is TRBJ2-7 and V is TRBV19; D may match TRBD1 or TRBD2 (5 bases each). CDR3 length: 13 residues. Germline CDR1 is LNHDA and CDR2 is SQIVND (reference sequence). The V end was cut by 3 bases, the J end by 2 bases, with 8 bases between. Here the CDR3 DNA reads TGTGCCAGTAGTATGGGACCGACCTACGAGCAGTACTTC. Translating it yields CASSMGPTYEQYF.

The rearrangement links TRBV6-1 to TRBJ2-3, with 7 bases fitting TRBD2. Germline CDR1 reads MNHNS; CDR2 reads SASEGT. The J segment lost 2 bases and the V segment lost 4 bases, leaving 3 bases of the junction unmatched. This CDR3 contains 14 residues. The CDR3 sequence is CASSGRGVTDTQYF. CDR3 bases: TGTGCCAGCAGTGGTCGGGGGGTCACAGATACGCAGTATTTT.

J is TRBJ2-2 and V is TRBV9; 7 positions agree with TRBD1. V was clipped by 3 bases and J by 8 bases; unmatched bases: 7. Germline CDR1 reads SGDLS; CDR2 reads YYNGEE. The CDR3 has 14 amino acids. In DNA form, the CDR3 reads TGTGCCAGCAGCGCTGGGGACAGCAGAGGGGAGCTGTTTTTT. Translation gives CASSAGDSRGELFF.

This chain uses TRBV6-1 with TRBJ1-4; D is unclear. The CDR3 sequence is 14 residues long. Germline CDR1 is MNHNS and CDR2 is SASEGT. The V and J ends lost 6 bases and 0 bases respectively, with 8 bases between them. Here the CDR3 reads CASRPWTTNEKLFF. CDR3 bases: TGTGCCAGCAGACCCTGGACAACTAATGAAAAACTGTTTTTT.

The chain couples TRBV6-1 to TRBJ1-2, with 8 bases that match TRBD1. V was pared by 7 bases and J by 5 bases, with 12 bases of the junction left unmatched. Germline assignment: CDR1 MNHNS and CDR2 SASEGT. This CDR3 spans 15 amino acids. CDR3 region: CASMRLTGVRYGYTF. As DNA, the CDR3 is TGTGCCAGCATGCGCCTGACAGGGGTTAGGTATGGCTACACCTTC.

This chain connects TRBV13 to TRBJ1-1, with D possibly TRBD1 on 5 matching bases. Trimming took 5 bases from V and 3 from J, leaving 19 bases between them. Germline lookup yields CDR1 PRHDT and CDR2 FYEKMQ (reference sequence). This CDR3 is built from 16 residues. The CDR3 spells CASSGGERVIDTEAFF. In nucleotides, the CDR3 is TGTGCCAGCAGCGGGGGAGAGAGGGTTATTGACACTGAAGCTTTCTTT.

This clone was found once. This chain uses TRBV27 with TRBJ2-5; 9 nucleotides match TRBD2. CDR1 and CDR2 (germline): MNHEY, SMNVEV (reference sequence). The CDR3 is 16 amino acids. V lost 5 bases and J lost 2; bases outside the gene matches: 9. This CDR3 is CASSPRVLAGQETQYF. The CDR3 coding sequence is TGTGCCAGCAGTCCGAGGGTTCTAGCGGGGCAAGAGACCCAGTACTTC.

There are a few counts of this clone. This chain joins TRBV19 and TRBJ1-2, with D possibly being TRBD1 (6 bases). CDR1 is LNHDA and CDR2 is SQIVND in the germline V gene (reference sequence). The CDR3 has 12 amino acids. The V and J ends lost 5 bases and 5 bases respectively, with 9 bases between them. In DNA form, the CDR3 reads TGTGCCAGTAGTGAAGACAGGTATGGCTACACCTTC. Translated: CASSEDRYGYTF.

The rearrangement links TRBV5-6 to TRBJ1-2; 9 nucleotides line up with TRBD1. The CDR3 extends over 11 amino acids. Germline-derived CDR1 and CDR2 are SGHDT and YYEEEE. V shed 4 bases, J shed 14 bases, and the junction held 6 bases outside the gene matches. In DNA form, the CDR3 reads TGTGCCAGCAGCCCGGGACAGGGCGGAACCTTC. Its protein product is CASSPGQGGTF. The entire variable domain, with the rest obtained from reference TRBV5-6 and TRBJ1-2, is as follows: DAGVTQSPTHLIKTRGQQVTLRCSPKSGHDTVSWYQQALGQGPQFIFQYYEEEERQRGNFPDRFSGHQFPNYSSELNVNALLLGDSALYLCASSPGQGGTFGSGTRLTVV.

Here the CDR3 reads CASSPSGETAGNTIYF. The CDR3 coding sequence is TGTGCCAGCAGCCCCTCCGGGGAGACCGCTGGAAACACCATATATTTT. The gene calls are TRBV5-4 and TRBJ1-3, with no clear D. Germline V gene lookup returns CDR1 SGHNT and CDR2 YYREEE (reference sequence). V was cut by 4 bases and J by 2 bases, with 16 bases left in between. This CDR3 comprises 16 residues.